The text below deals with one TCR beta chain. The sample comes from a study of CD4 and CD8 cells across lung adenocarcinoma regions. Germline lookup yields CDR1 MNHNS and CDR2 SASEGT. This CDR3 is 15 amino acids long. Trimming pared 6 bases from V and 2 bases from J, leaving 14 bases between. Donors had localized lung adenocarcinoma, a non-small cell lung cancer. TCRdb reanalysed the PCR reads using MiXCR and keeps one entry per CDR3 protein. Of about 6,800 distinct CDR3 sequences in the sample, roughly 54% were seen once. The chain has TRBV6-1 and TRBJ2-1; no definite D call. The receptor's source is a male donor with lung adenocarcinoma. The CD4 and CD8 labels of this study may be unreliable. Sequenced sample: CD8+ T cells from the center of a lung tumor. CDR3 amino acids: CASSSSEPTYNEQFF. CDR3 DNA: TGTGCCAGCAGCTCTAGTGAGCCTACCTACAATGAGCAGTTCTTC.